The 12 T cell receptor beta chains in this list originate from one sample, sequenced in a study of OX40 agonist ivuxolimab in advanced cancers. Libraries were made using the immunoSEQ multiplex PCR assay. In its TCRdb copy, this immuneACCESS table keeps in-frame sequences only and misses some clones. Where compared with another copy, unresolved V genes explain less than half of these, and the others have no known cause. For this sample the table gives roughly 79,000 clones, of which 75% to 95% were detected only once. In total, the top ten clones hold about 1.7% of the sample. This sample comprised CD4+ or CD8+ T cells sorted from blood, obtained in a trial of the OX40 agonist ivuxolimab. The receptors derive from an adult with an advanced solid tumor such as melanoma, head and neck, liver or kidney cancer.

The chain joins TRBV10-3 to TRBJ1-1; D ambiguous. This CDR3 contains 13 residues. Germline lookup yields CDR1 ENHRY and CDR2 SYGVKD. V was cut by 8 bases and J by 1 base, with 11 bases left in between. CDR3 coding DNA: TGTGCCATCGCATCGCAGCCGAACACTGAAGCTTTCTTT. Protein product: CAIASQPNTEAFF.

The J gene is TRBJ2-7, the V gene TRBV6-1, with D perhaps matching TRBD2 (6 bases). V was shortened by 2 bases and J by 2 bases, with 13 bases between the two germline ends. Germline V gives CDR1 MNHNS, CDR2 SASEGT. CDR3 length: 15 residues. The CDR3 nucleotides read TGTGCCAGCAGTGAATCGGGGACTTCGACCTACGAGCAGTACTTC. As protein: CASSESGTSTYEQYF.

The chain is built from TRBV19 and TRBJ2-3; 10 bases map to TRBD2. Germline assignment: CDR1 LNHDA and CDR2 SQIVND (reference sequence). The CDR3 sequence is 16 residues long. J was trimmed by 6 bases and V by 5 bases; bases with no gene match: 11. CDR3 region: CASSRLAGGKADTQYF. In nucleotides, the CDR3 is TGTGCCAGTAGTCGACTAGCGGGCGGAAAGGCGGATACGCAGTATTTT.

The genes are TRBV28 and TRBJ1-5, with D perhaps matching TRBD1 (6 bases). Germline values: CDR1 MDHEN, CDR2 SYDVKM. The CDR3 is 15 amino acids. Trimming removed 5 bases at V and 2 bases at J, with 13 bases between. The CDR3, as DNA: TGTGCCAGCAGTCTCCTCAGGGGAGGCAATCAGCCCCAGCATTTT. Translated, it gives CASSLLRGGNQPQHF.

The rearrangement links TRBV5-4 to TRBJ2-3; D is uncertain. Trimming cost V 3 bases and J 0 bases, with 11 bases left between them. From germline, CDR1 is SGHNT and CDR2 YYREEE (reference sequence). This CDR3 region has 15 residues. The CDR3 DNA follows: TGTGCCAGCAGCTCCGGTCCCGGGAGCACAGATACGCAGTATTTT. This translates into CASSSGPGSTDTQYF.

This sequence joins TRBV19 and TRBJ2-2; 15 bases fit TRBD2. In germline, CDR1 is LNHDA, CDR2 SQIVND (reference sequence). V shed 5 bases and J 2 bases; nucleotides not matched to a gene: 6. The CDR3 length is 18 residues. The DNA of the CDR3 is TGTGCCAGTAGTGTCCCGGGACTAGCGGGAGGTAACACCGGGGAGCTGTTTTTT. Its translation is CASSVPGLAGGNTGELFF.

A remark on this clone: One end of the junction does not line up with germline, which may come from a read error. V usage is TRBV7-7 and J usage is TRBJ2-1; 10 bases agree with TRBD2. The CDR3 has 14 amino acids. Per germline, CDR1 SSHAT and CDR2 FNYEAQ (reference sequence). CDR3 nucleotide sequence: TGTGCTAGCAGTACGGGACTAGCGTCGAATGAGCAGTTCTTC. Its protein is CASSTGLASNEQFF.

V and J are TRBV10-3 and TRBJ1-1; weak D call: TRBD1 (6 bases). Germline CDR1 is ENHRY and CDR2 is SYGVKD. This CDR3 comprises 13 residues. V lost 4 bases, J lost 5 bases, and 11 bases lay in between. CDR3 loop: CAISGGAMTEAFF. As DNA, the CDR3 is TGTGCCATCAGTGGGGGGGCAATGACTGAAGCTTTCTTT.

The V gene is TRBV10-3, the J gene TRBJ2-7; 11 bases map to TRBD1. The ends lost 0 bases at V and 3 bases at J; junction bases unmatched: 4. The CDR3 contains 16 residues. Germline V gives CDR1 ENHRY, CDR2 SYGVKD. Here the CDR3 reads CAISESVGQGGYEQYF. The CDR3 DNA reads as TGTGCCATCAGTGAGTCGGTGGGACAGGGGGGCTACGAGCAGTACTTC.

The V gene is TRBV4-1, the J gene TRBJ2-7; the match to TRBD1 covers 7 bases. CDR1 and CDR2 (germline): MGHRA, YSYEKL. Trimming cost V 2 bases and J 5 bases; bases outside gene matches: 6. This CDR3 spans 14 amino acids. Here the CDR3 DNA reads TGCGCCAGCAGCCAACCACAGGGGCTTAACGAGCAGTACTTC. Translated: CASSQPQGLNEQYF.

The J gene is TRBJ2-5, the V gene TRBV28; TRBD2 matches 8 bases. The V segment lost 10 bases and the J segment 4 bases; nucleotides outside the gene matches: 11. CDR1 and CDR2 (germline): MDHEN, SYDVKM. The CDR3 is made up of 14 amino acids. The CDR3 region is CATLPGLVLETQYF. The CDR3 DNA is TGTGCCACCTTACCGGGACTAGTATTAGAGACCCAGTACTTC.

The chain employs TRBV11-2 and TRBJ2-4; maybe TRBD2 (5 bases). The CDR3 runs to 17 residues. Deletions cut 1 base from V and 0 bases from J, with 13 bases between. The germline V gene has CDR1 SGHAT and CDR2 FQNNGV. The CDR3 DNA follows: TGTGCCAGCAGCTTAGGGAGGTCCACCATAGCCAAAAACATTCAGTACTTC. It translates to CASSLGRSTIAKNIQYF.